This TCR beta chain was sequenced for a study of OX40 agonist ivuxolimab in advanced cancers. Looking at the study overall: Patients' therapy was ivuxolimab, an antibody that acts as an agonist of OX40 (CD134). Every 2 weeks, patients got intravenous ivuxolimab at one of six dose levels (0.01-10 mg/kg).

Using immunoSEQ multiplex PCR, the repertoire was profiled, and TCRdb retains in-frame clones only, with some absent. The repertoire holds tens of thousands of clones, with around 87% as singletons. To note about this clone: The antigen remains unidentified.

The CDR3 extends over 12 amino acids. CDR1 and CDR2 from the germline V gene are SSHAT and FNYEAQ (reference sequence). Points from the study as a whole: People who partly responded at 0.1-3.0 mg/kg had some of the least clonal expansion seen. Doses of 0.1 to 3.0 mg/kg were accompanied by clonal expansion of CD4+ and CD8+ blood T cells by week 6.

This receptor was taken from an adult with an advanced solid tumor such as melanoma, head and neck, liver or kidney cancer. The V gene is TRBV7-7, the J gene TRBJ2-2, with a possible D match to TRBD2 (6 bases). The sample was CD4+ or CD8+ T cells sorted from blood, taken in a trial of the OX40 agonist ivuxolimab. CDR3 nucleotide sequence: TGTGCTAGCGGTGCACAAACCGGGGAGCTGTTTTTT. Protein: CASGAQTGELFF.